What follows are 22 T cell receptor beta chains derived from one specimen sequenced in a study of blood T cell repertoires in COVID-19 (dated by TCRdb to 2020 to 2022). The receptor library was made with the immunoSEQ multiplex PCR assay. What TCRdb holds here is the immuneACCESS table cut down to in-frame rearrangements. Part of the clones is not present; checked against another copy, under half of the missing clones reflect an unresolved V gene, and the others are unexplained. Within this sample are about 87,000 clones, with around 85% of them counted one time only. The biggest ten clones account for under 3.5% of the sample. The material sequenced was peripheral blood. The receptor set was obtained from a woman older than 75 with COVID-19, enrolled during active disease.

V gene TRBV6-5 combines with J gene TRBJ2-6; unclear D gene. The CDR3 has 14 residues. Germline V lookup: CDR1 MNHEY, CDR2 SVGAGI. V lost 7 bases, J lost 1 base, and 8 bases lay in between. This chain's CDR3 is CASTARSGANVLTF. The CDR3 DNA reads TGTGCCAGCACCGCGCGGTCTGGGGCCAACGTCCTGACTTTC.

This rearrangement joins TRBV18 to TRBJ2-7; 9 bases are shared with TRBD2. The germline gives CDR1 KGHSH, CDR2 LQKENI. V was clipped by 6 bases and J by 2 bases; unmatched bases: 5. CDR3 length equals 14 residues. The CDR3, as DNA: TGTGCCAGCTCCCCCGCTAGCGGGGCCTACGAGCAGTACTTC. Its translation: CASSPASGAYEQYF.

The V gene is TRBV5-3, the J gene TRBJ1-2; tentatively, D is TRBD1 (5 bases). Being an ORF, TRBV5-3 has a function that is uncertain. The V end was cut by 0 bases, the J end by 4 bases, with 13 bases between. The CDR3 loop spans 15 amino acids. For the CDR3, the DNA is TGTGCCAGAAGCTTGGTCAGGGCCTTTGGCTATGGCTACACCTTC. Amino acid sequence: CARSLVRAFGYGYTF.

This chain joins TRBV12-5 and TRBJ1-2, with D maybe TRBD1 (5 bases). V was cut by 6 bases and J by 4 bases, with 12 bases left in between. Germline CDR1 is LGHNT and CDR2 is FRNRAP. This CDR3 is 13 amino acids long. CDR3 sequence (DNA): TGTGCTAGTGGCCTCTTTGACAGCTATGGCTACACCTTC. This codes for CASGLFDSYGYTF.

This clone was seen more than once but under ten times. The chain joins TRBV10-3 to TRBJ1-1, with 7 bases identical to TRBD1. J lost 11 bases, V lost 11 bases, and 20 bases had no gene match. From germline, CDR1 is ENHRY and CDR2 SYGVKD. The CDR3 has 14 residues. The CDR3 DNA is TGTGCCTCCAAGGGGGCTGGGTACGGAGAAAGGGCTTTCTTT. It encodes CASKGAGYGERAFF.

J is TRBJ2-3 and V is TRBV7-6; D is ambiguous. The V end lost 7 bases, the J end lost 2 bases, and 10 bases lay between the germline ends. This CDR3 comprises 13 residues. The V gene's germline CDR1 is SGHVS and CDR2 FNYEAQ. CDR3 nucleotide sequence: TGTGCCAGCACCAAGACACCCACAGATACGCAGTATTTT. Translating it yields CASTKTPTDTQYF.

The chain is built from TRBV7-9 and TRBJ2-3; 10 bases match TRBD2. The CDR3 sequence is 15 residues long. CDR1 and CDR2 (germline): SEHNR, FQNEAQ (reference sequence). J gave up 10 bases and V 3 bases, and 10 bases lay outside the gene matches. The CDR3, as DNA: TGTGCCAGCAGCTTGACCACCCCTAGCGGGAGTTCGCAGTATTTT. Translation: CASSLTTPSGSSQYF.

The V gene is TRBV9, the J gene TRBJ2-1; the match to TRBD2 covers 14 bases. V shed 3 bases, J shed 5 bases, and the junction held 10 bases outside the gene matches. The CDR3 length is 18 residues. Germline values: CDR1 SGDLS, CDR2 YYNGEE. CDR3 bases: TGTGCCAGCAGCGCTCGTCCGGGACTAGCGGGAGTCCACAATGAGCAGTTCTTC. Translated: CASSARPGLAGVHNEQFF.

CDR3 sequence reads: CASQLKVAVNTGELFF. Written as DNA, the CDR3 is TGCGCCAGCCAGCTGAAGGTAGCGGTCAACACCGGGGAGCTGTTTTTT. The rearrangement uses TRBV5-1 and TRBJ2-2; tentatively, D is TRBD2 (6 bases). In germline, CDR1 is SGHRS, CDR2 YFSETQ. The CDR3 contains 16 residues. Trimming left V 7 bases short and J 2 bases short, with 18 bases between.

The genes are TRBV10-3 and TRBJ2-1; 10 positions agree with TRBD1. The length of the CDR3 is 20 residues. Germline V gene lookup returns CDR1 ENHRY and CDR2 SYGVKD. J lost 0 bases, V lost 0 bases, and 11 bases had no gene match. The CDR3 DNA reads as TGTGCCATCAGTGAGTCTTATACGGGACAGGGGTCTAACTCCTACAATGAGCAGTTCTTC. This sequence encodes CAISESYTGQGSNSYNEQFF.

V is TRBV5-5 and J is TRBJ2-7; TRBD1 might be the D (5 bases). The CDR3 loop spans 15 amino acids. The V end lost 4 bases, the J end lost 7 bases, and 21 bases lay between the germline ends. Looked up from germline, CDR1 is SGHKS and CDR2 is YYEKEE (reference sequence). Written as DNA, the CDR3 is TGTGCCAGCAGCCCGCTAACTACCAGGGATAAAGAGCAGTACTTC. It is translated as CASSPLTTRDKEQYF.

The chain combines TRBV20-1 with TRBJ2-1; D gene uncertain. Trimming stripped 3 bases from V and 9 bases from J, with 12 bases between. There are 12 residues in the CDR3. Per the germline V gene, CDR1 is DFQATT and CDR2 is SNEGSKA (reference sequence). CDR3 sequence (DNA): TGCAGTGCTAGTTTACTTGAGGTTGAGCAGTTCTTC. The encoded protein is CSASLLEVEQFF.

This chain joins TRBV30 and TRBJ2-5; 7 positions match TRBD2. The CDR3 spans 15 residues. J was trimmed by 7 bases and V by 0 bases; bases with no gene match: 11. Germline assignment: CDR1 GTSNPN and CDR2 SVGIG (reference sequence). CDR3 DNA sequence: TGTGCCTGGAGTGTTGGGACTACCGAAATAGGGACCCAGTACTTC. Translation gives CAWSVGTTEIGTQYF.

The chain joins TRBV5-1 to TRBJ2-7, with 8 bases that match TRBD1. V lost 2 bases and J lost 4; bases outside the gene matches: 8. The CDR3 runs to 15 residues. Germline lookup yields CDR1 SGHRS and CDR2 YFSETQ. The CDR3 bases are TGCGCCAGCAGCTTACAGGGGGGATCGTTGTACGAGCAGTACTTC. Amino acid sequence: CASSLQGGSLYEQYF.

This chain links TRBV10-3 with TRBJ2-3, with 7 bases lining up with TRBD2. Germline loops: CDR1 ENHRY, CDR2 SYGVKD. The CDR3 is made up of 14 amino acids. The ends lost 6 bases at V and 0 bases at J; junction bases unmatched: 3. As DNA, the CDR3 is TGTGCCATCAGGGGGACTACAAGCACAGATACGCAGTATTTT. It codes for CAIRGTTSTDTQYF.

The J gene is TRBJ2-2, the V gene TRBV7-3; D uncertain. Trimming pared 4 bases from V and 4 bases from J, leaving 7 bases between. This CDR3 spans 13 amino acids. CDR1 is SGHTA and CDR2 is FQGTGA in the germline V gene. CDR3 loop: CASSSYSTGELFF. For the CDR3, the DNA is TGTGCCAGCAGCTCCTACAGCACCGGGGAGCTGTTTTTT.

The chain uses TRBV2 and TRBJ1-2; D is perhaps TRBD1 (5 bases). This CDR3 region has 14 residues. Germline V gives CDR1 SNHLY, CDR2 FYNNEI. The V end lost 10 bases, the J end lost 4 bases, and 19 bases lay between the germline ends. This CDR3 reads CATSTTRQTYGYTF. The CDR3 DNA reads TGTGCCACCTCGACCACCAGACAGACCTATGGCTACACCTTC.

The chain recombines TRBV5-1 with TRBJ2-7, with D tentatively TRBD2 (6 bases). CDR1 and CDR2 (germline): SGHRS, YFSETQ. Trimming cost V 6 bases and J 0 bases, with 13 bases left between them. The CDR3 runs to 14 residues. The CDR3 reads CASKPLADSYEQYF. CDR3 nucleotide sequence: TGCGCCAGCAAACCCTTAGCGGACTCCTACGAGCAGTACTTC. The entire variable domain, with the rest obtained from reference TRBV5-1 and TRBJ2-7, is as follows: KAGVTQTPRYLIKTRGQQVTLSCSPISGHRSVSWYQQTPGQGLQFLFEYFSETQRNKGNFPGRFSGRQFSNSRSEMNVSTLELGDSALYLCASKPLADSYEQYFGPGTRLTVT.

The gene calls are TRBV7-2 and TRBJ2-5; D is perhaps TRBD1 (5 bases). Germline V gene data show CDR1 as SGHTA and CDR2 as FQGNSA. Trimming pared 3 bases from V and 3 bases from J, leaving 8 bases between. The CDR3 runs to 13 residues. As DNA, the CDR3 is TGTGCCAGCAGCTTCGTCAGGGAAGAGACCCAGTACTTC. It yields the protein CASSFVREETQYF.

This chain uses TRBV27 with TRBJ1-2; a possible D gene is TRBD1 (5 bases). V was trimmed by 6 bases and J by 4 bases, leaving 18 bases between them. The germline gives CDR1 MNHEY, CDR2 SMNVEV (reference sequence). CDR3 length: 15 amino acids. CDR3: CASSPPGRAIYGYTF. The CDR3 coding sequence is TGTGCCAGCAGCCCACCCGGCAGGGCAATCTATGGCTACACCTTC.

The count of this clone is one. The rearrangement joins TRBV9 to TRBJ2-5; 9 bases map to TRBD2. The germline gives CDR1 SGDLS, CDR2 YYNGEE. The V segment lost 3 bases and the J segment 4 bases; nucleotides outside the gene matches: 10. The CDR3 is 16 residues long. The CDR3 DNA reads TGTGCCAGCAGCGCCCGAGGGGCGGGGGGGCGAGAGACCCAGTACTTC. Protein: CASSARGAGGRETQYF. Variable domain in full (rest from reference TRBV9 and TRBJ2-5): DSGVTQTPKHLITATGQRVTLRCSPRSGDLSVYWYQQSLDQGLQFLIQYYNGEERAKGNILERFSAQQFPDLHSELNLSSLELGDSALYFCASSARGAGGRETQYFGPGTRLLVL.

The rearrangement links TRBV5-4 to TRBJ1-4; D perhaps matches TRBD1 (5 bases). From germline, CDR1 is SGHNT and CDR2 YYREEE (reference sequence). Between the trimmed V and J ends, which lost 0 bases and 5 bases, there was a span of 11 bases. The CDR3 covers 15 residues. As DNA, the CDR3 is TGTGCCAGCAGCTTGGCCATGGGGGGGAATGAAAAACTGTTTTTT. Translated, it gives CASSLAMGGNEKLFF.